This T cell receptor beta chain was recorded in a study of blood T cell repertoires in COVID-19. The germline V gene has CDR1 LNHDA and CDR2 SQIVND (reference sequence). The CDR3 is 13 amino acids. V was clipped by 10 bases and J by 2 bases, with 15 bases between them. In Cohort 3, a recovered donor had either two negative PCRs, clearance, or symptom resolution. Here immunoSEQ multiplex PCR was the method, and the copy in TCRdb shows in-frame clones only, minus some. Of 250,000 or so clones in the sample, roughly four fifths were seen once. J is TRBJ2-7 and V is TRBV19; D is tentatively TRBD1 or TRBD2 (5 bases each). This TCR derives from a man aged 50 to 59 who had recovered from COVID-19. Sequencing was carried out using PBMCs or T cells enriched from blood (not recorded which). CDR3 DNA: TGTGCCACTAGACAGACGGGGACCTACGAGCAGTACTTC. Translating it yields CATRQTGTYEQYF.